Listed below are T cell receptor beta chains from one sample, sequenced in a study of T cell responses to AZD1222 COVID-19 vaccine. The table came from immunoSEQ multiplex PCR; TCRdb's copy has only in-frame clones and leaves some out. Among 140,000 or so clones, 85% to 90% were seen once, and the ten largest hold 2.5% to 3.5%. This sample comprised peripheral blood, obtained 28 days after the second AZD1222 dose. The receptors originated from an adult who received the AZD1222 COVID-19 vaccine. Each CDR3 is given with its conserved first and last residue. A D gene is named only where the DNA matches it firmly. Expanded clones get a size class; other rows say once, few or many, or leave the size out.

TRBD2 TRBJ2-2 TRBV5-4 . CASSHERGRTGELFF TGTGCCAGCAGCCATGAGCGGGGGCGCACCGGGGAGCTGTTTTTT
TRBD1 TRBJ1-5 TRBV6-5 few CASRATGASNQPQHF TGTGCCAGCAGAGCCACAGGGGCCAGCAATCAGCCCCAGCATTTT
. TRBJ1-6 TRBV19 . CASEDRSNSPLHF TGTGCCAGTGAAGACAGGAGCAATTCACCCCTCCACTTT
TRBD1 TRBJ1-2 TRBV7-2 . CASSFQTGTGSIGYTF TGTGCCAGCAGCTTCCAGACAGGGACCGGTAGCATTGGCTACACCTTC
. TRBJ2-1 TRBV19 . CASSSGTYNEQFF TGTGCCAGTAGTAGCGGGACCTACAATGAGCAGTTCTTC
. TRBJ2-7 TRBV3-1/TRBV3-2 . CASSQGPSGAYEQYF TGTGCCAGCAGCCAAGGACCCTCAGGGGCCTACGAGCAGTACTTC
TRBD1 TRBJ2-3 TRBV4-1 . CASSPTGAGDTQYF TGCGCCAGCAGCCCCACAGGGGCCGGAGATACGCAGTATTTT
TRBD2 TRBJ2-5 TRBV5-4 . CASSSAGGAQETQYF TGTGCCAGCAGTTCCGCGGGGGGAGCCCAAGAGACCCAGTACTTC
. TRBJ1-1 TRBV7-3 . CASSLDGNAEAFF TGTGCCAGCAGCTTAGACGGGAACGCTGAAGCTTTCTTT
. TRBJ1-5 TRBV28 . CASTGVAQPQHF TGTGCCAGCACGGGGGTGGCTCAGCCCCAGCATTTT
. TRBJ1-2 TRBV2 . CASSESRSRDYGYTF TGTGCCAGCAGTGAATCCCGTAGCAGGGACTATGGCTACACCTTC
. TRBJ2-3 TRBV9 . CAKVNTDTQYF TGTGCCAAGGTAAACACAGATACGCAGTATTTT
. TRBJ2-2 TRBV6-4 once CASSEWGPNTGELFF TGTGCCAGCAGTGAATGGGGCCCGAACACCGGGGAGCTGTTTTTT
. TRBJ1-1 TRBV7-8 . CASSLFGGLMNTEAFF TGTGCCAGCAGCTTATTTGGGGGTCTTATGAACACTGAAGCTTTCTTT
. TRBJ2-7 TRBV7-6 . CASSFMGRDYEQYF TGTGCCAGCAGCTTTATGGGCAGAGACTACGAGCAGTACTTC
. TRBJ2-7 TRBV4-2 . CASSQGQNREQYF TGTGCCAGCAGCCAAGGACAGAATAGAGAGCAGTACTTC
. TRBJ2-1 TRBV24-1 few CATSDFLEGTEQFF TGTGCCACCAGTGATTTTCTCGAAGGAACGGAGCAGTTCTTC
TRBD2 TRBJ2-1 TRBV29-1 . CSVEGPSGPYNEQFF TGCAGCGTTGAAGGTCCTAGCGGGCCCTACAATGAGCAGTTCTTC
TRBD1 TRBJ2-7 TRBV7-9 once CASTPGGSSYEQYF TGTGCCAGCACTCCAGGGGGTAGCTCCTACGAGCAGTACTTC
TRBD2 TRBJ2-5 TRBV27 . CASSLYSGRETQYF TGTGCCAGCAGTTTATATAGCGGGAGGGAGACCCAGTACTTC
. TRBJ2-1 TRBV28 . CASSSGYDNEQFF TGTGCCAGCAGTTCTGGGTATGACAATGAGCAGTTCTTC
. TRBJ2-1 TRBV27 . CASSREGYGQFF TGTGCCAGCAGCCGCGAGGGTTACGGGCAGTTCTTC
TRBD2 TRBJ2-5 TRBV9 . CASSPQTSGGRETQYF TGTGCCAGCAGCCCCCAGACTAGCGGGGGGCGGGAGACCCAGTACTTC
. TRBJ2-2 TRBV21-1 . CASSKVGTSGSYLNTGELFF TGTGCCAGCAGCAAAGTAGGGACTAGCGGGAGTTATTTGAACACCGGGGAGCTGTTTTTT
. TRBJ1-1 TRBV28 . CASTQDLMNTEAFF TGTGCCAGCACCCAGGACCTGATGAACACTGAAGCTTTCTTT
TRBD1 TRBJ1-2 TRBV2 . CASFLDREEGGYTF TGTGCCAGCTTTTTGGACAGGGAGGAAGGGGGCTACACCTTC
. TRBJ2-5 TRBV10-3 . CAISEGRDETQYF TGTGCCATCAGTGAGGGAAGGGATGAGACCCAGTACTTC
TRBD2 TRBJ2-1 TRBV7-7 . CASSFGLAGRNEQFF TGTGCTAGCAGCTTCGGACTAGCGGGCCGTAATGAGCAGTTCTTC
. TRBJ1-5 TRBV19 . CASSIRLGTNQPQHF TGTGCCAGTAGTATTCGGCTCGGCACCAATCAGCCCCAGCATTTT
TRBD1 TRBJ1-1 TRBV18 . CASSFTGEYMNTEAFF TGTGCCAGCTCGTTCACAGGGGAATATATGAACACTGAAGCTTTCTTT
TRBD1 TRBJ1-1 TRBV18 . CASSPGTGEFNTEAFF TGTGCCAGCTCACCCGGGACAGGGGAGTTTAACACTGAAGCTTTCTTT
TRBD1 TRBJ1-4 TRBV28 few CASRESGQGGANEKLFF TGTGCCAGCAGGGAATCCGGACAGGGGGGGGCTAATGAAAAACTGTTTTTT
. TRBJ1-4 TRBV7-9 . CASSIRSTNEKLFF TGTGCCAGCAGCATCAGATCAACTAATGAAAAACTGTTTTTT
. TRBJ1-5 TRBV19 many CASMDSGGNNQPQHF TGTGCCAGTATGGACAGCGGCGGGAATAATCAGCCCCAGCATTTT
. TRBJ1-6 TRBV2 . CASSRLNSPLHF TGTGCCAGCAGTCGACTCAATTCACCCCTCCACTTT
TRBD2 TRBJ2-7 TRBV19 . CASSMRGTHYEQYF TGTGCCAGTAGTATGCGGGGGACTCACTACGAGCAGTACTTC
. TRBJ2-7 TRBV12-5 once CASPPDRRYSEQYF TGTGCTAGTCCCCCCGACAGGAGATATTCCGAGCAGTACTTC
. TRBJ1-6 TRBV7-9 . CASTPGNSPLHF TGTGCCAGCACCCCTGGGAATTCACCCCTCCACTTT
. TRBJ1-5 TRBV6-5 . CASSRPGVQMQPQHF TGTGCCAGCAGCCGTCCCGGGGTACAAATGCAGCCCCAGCATTTT
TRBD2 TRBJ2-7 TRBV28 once CASSVTSFRSYEQYF TGTGCCAGCAGTGTGACTAGCTTTCGATCCTACGAGCAGTACTTC
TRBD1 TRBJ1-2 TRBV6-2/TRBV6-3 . CASSYGQDYNYGYTF TGTGCCAGCAGTTACGGACAGGACTACAACTATGGCTACACCTTC
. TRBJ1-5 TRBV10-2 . CATGGHLENQPQHF TGCGCCACCGGTGGACACTTGGAAAATCAGCCCCAGCATTTT
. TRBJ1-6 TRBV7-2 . CASSLDWNSPLHF TGTGCCAGCAGCTTAGATTGGAATTCACCCCTCCACTTT
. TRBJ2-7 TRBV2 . CASKEGGLSYEQYF TGTGCCAGCAAAGAGGGGGGGTTAAGTTACGAGCAGTACTTC
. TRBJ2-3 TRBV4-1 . CASSQAKMRDLTDTQYF TGCGCCAGCAGCCAGGCTAAGATGCGGGATCTCACAGATACGCAGTATTTT
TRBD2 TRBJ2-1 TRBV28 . CASGTGTTYNEQFF TGTGCCAGCGGTACCGGGACTACCTACAATGAGCAGTTCTTC
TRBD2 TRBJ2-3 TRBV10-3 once CAIRSTSGGNQATQYF TGTGCCATCAGATCGACTAGCGGGGGAAATCAGGCTACGCAGTATTTT
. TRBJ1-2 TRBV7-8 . CASSSTLSGARF TGTGCCAGCAGCTCCACCCTGTCAGGGGCCCGCTTC
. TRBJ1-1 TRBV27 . CASSLRVGTEAFF TGTGCCAGCAGTTTAAGAGTCGGCACTGAAGCTTTCTTT
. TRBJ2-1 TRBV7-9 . CASSLVGGVRDNEQFF TGTGCCAGCAGCTTAGTGGGGGGAGTTAGGGACAATGAGCAGTTCTTC
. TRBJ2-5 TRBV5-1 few CASSPVVRETQYF TGCGCCAGCAGCCCTGTTGTACGAGAGACCCAGTACTTC